This TCR beta chain was identified during a study of shared clonotypes between healthy human individuals. V lost 4 bases and J 2 bases, leaving 19 bases between the germline ends. The length of the CDR3 is 17 residues. CDR1 is SEHNR, CDR2 FQNEAQ, per germline (reference sequence). Genomic DNA of each subset was evenly split across several immunoSEQ plates. The repertoire was sequenced with immunoSEQ multiplex PCR; TCRdb's copy has only in-frame clones and lacks some. The profile shows approximately 740,000 clones, about 92% of them singletons. Terminally differentiated effector memory CD45RA+ cells were left out of the naive CD8 fraction, which was CD45RO-negative and positively selected for CCR7.

Sequencing was done on a sample of naive CD8+ T cells sorted from blood. The receptor comes from a man aged 30 to 39 in good health. The chain carries TRBV7-9 and TRBJ2-3; possible D gene TRBD1, 6 bases. The CDR3 DNA reads TGTGCCAGCAGCTCGATAAAGGACAGTCGTCACACAGATACGCAGTATTTT. Translated: CASSSIKDSRHTDTQYF.